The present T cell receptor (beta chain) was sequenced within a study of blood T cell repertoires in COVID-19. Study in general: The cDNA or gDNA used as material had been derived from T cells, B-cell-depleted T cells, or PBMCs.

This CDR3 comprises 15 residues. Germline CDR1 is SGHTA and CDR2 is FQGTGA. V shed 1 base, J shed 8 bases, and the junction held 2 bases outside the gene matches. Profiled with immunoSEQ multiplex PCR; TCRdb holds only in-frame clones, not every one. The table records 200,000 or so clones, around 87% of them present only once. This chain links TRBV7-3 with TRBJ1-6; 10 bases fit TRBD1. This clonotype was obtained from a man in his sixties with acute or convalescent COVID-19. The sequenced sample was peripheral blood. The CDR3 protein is CASSLMGTGDSPLHF. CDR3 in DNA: TGTGCCAGCAGCTTAATGGGGACAGGGGATTCACCCCTCCACTTT.